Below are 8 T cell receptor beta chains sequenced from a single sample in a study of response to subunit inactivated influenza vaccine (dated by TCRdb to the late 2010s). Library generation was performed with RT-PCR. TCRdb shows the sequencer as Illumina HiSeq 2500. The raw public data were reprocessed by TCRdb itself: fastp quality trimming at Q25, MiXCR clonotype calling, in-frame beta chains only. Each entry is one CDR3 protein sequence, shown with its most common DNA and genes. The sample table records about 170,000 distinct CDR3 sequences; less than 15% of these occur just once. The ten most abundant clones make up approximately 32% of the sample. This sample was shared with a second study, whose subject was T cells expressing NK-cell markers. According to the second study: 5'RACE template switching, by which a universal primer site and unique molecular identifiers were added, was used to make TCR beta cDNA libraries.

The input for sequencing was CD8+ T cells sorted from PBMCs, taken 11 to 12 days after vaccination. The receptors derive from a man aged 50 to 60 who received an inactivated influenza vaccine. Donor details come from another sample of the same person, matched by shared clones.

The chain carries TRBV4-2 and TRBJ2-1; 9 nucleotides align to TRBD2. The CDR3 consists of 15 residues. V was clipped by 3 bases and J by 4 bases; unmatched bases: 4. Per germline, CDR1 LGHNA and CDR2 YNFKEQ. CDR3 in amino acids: CASSHSGGVYNEQFF. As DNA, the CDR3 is TGTGCCAGCAGCCATAGCGGGGGAGTTTACAATGAGCAGTTCTTC.

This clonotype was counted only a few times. In DNA, the CDR3 is TGTGCCAGCAGACCAGCTAGCGGGAGTTTTAATGAGCAGTTCTTC. Translation gives CASRPASGSFNEQFF. V is TRBV2 and J is TRBJ2-1; 10 bases map to TRBD2. Germline V CDR1 and CDR2: SNHLY, FYNNEI. The CDR3 runs to 15 residues. With 6 bases clipped from V and 7 bases from J, the junction kept 9 bases outside the gene matches.

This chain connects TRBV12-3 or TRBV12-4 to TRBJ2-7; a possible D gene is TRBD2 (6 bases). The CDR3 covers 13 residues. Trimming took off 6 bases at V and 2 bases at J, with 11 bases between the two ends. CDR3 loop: CASRMGGAYEQYF. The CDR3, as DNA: TGTGCCAGCAGGATGGGCGGGGCCTACGAGCAGTACTTC.

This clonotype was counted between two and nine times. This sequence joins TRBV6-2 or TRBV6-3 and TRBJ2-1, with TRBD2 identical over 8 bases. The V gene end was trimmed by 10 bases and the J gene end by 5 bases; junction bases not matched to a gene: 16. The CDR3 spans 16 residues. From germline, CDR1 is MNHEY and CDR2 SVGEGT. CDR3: CATTRWRGEPHNEQFF. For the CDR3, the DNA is TGTGCCACTACTAGGTGGCGGGGGGAGCCCCACAATGAGCAGTTCTTC.

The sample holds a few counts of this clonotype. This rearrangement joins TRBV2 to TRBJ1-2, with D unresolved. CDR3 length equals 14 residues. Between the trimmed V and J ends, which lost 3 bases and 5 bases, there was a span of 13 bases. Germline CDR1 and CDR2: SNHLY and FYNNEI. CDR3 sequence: CASSDFGRTYGYTF. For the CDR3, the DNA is TGTGCCAGCAGTGACTTTGGACGAACTTATGGCTACACCTTC.

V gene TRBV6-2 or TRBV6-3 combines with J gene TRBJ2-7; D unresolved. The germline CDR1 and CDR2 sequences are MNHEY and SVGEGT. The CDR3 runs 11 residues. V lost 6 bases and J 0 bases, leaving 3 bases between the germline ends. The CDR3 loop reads CASRRSYEQYF. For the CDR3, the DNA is TGTGCCAGCAGGCGCTCCTACGAGCAGTACTTC.

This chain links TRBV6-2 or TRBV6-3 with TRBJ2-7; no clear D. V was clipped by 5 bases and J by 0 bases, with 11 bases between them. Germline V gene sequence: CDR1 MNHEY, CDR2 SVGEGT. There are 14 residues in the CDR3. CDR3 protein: CASSLRVPSYEQYF. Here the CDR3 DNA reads TGTGCCAGCAGTCTCCGGGTGCCCTCCTACGAGCAGTACTTC.

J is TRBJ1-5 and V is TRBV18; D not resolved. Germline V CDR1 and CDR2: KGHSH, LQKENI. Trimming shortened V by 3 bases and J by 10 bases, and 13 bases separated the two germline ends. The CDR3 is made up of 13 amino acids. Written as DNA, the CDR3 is TGTGCCAGCTCACCGGTTAGCCGGGAACCCCAGCATTTT. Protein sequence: CASSPVSREPQHF.